The TCR beta chain described here comes from a study of CD8 T cells in Susac syndrome. Looked up from germline, CDR1 is LGHDT and CDR2 is YNNKEL (reference sequence). Trimming left V 5 bases short and J 5 bases short, with 7 bases between. CDR3 length: 12 residues. Peripheral blood CD8+ and CD4+ T cells were profiled by TCR beta sequencing. Age- and sex-matched healthy donors served as the control group. RNA in amounts of 0.5 to 1 ug was reverse transcribed with random hexamers. Across 54 Vbeta and 13 Jbeta, immunoSEQ multiplex PCR amplified TCR beta CDR3. TCRdb re-derived calls from the immunoSEQ multiplex PCR reads in MiXCR, one entry per CDR3 protein. The sample lists roughly 200,000 distinct CDR3 sequences, about 95% occurring once.

The chain links TRBV3-1 to TRBJ1-5; D ambiguous. The sample was CD4+ T cells from PBMCs. The sequence was collected from a human donor in good health. CDR3 region: CASSYTDQPQHF. The CDR3 region has the DNA TGTGCCAGCAGCTATACAGATCAGCCCCAGCATTTT.